This entry concerns a single T cell receptor beta chain. TCRdb's copy holds only in-frame clones and misses some; the assay was immunoSEQ multiplex PCR. Among around 63,000 clones listed, more than 75% were seen once. This entry comes from a study of blood T cell repertoires in COVID-19. The V gene's germline CDR1 is SGDLS and CDR2 YYNGEE. This CDR3 has 14 amino acids. V gave up 4 bases and J gave up 6 bases; unmatched junction bases: 4. This chain uses TRBV9 with TRBJ2-7; 13 nucleotides align to TRBD2. The receptor was isolated from a man aged 55 to 70 with acute or convalescent COVID-19. Material for sequencing was peripheral blood. The CDR3 here is CASSTSGGAGEQYF. CDR3 nucleotide sequence: TGTGCCAGCAGCACTAGCGGGGGGGCCGGCGAGCAGTACTTC.